This T cell receptor (beta chain) stems from a study of blood T cells in healthy people across ages. A sample-barcoded 5' primer and a J-beta primer mix were used in a second PCR of about 7 to 12 cycles. A template-switch adaptor that had 12 random nucleotides put a tag on each cDNA molecule. Each CDR3 protein gets one entry after TCRdb re-called the 5' RACE reads with MiXCR. The data contain roughly 700,000 distinct CDR3 sequences, 20% to 30% of them singletons. There are 12 residues in the CDR3. V gave up 4 bases and J gave up 6 bases, with 9 bases separating them. Per germline, CDR1 LGHDT and CDR2 YNNKEL (reference sequence). These data also formed part of another study, on T cells of mothers and their children.

This clonotype was obtained from a boy younger than 18 in good health. Material: blood. The rearrangement uses TRBV3-1 and TRBJ1-2; TRBD1 is a possible D gene (5 bases). CDR3 in amino acids: CASSRGGDGYTF. In DNA form, the CDR3 reads TGTGCCAGCAGCCGGGGAGGGGATGGCTACACCTTC.